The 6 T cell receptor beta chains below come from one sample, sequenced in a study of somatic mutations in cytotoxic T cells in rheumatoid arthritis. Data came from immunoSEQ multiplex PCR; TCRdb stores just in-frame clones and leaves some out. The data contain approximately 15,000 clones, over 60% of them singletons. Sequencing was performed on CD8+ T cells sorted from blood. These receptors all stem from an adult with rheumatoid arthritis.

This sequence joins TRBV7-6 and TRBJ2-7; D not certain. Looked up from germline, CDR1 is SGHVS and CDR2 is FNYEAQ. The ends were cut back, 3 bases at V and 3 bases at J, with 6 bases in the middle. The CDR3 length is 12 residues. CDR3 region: CASSFSIYEQYF. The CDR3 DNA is TGTGCCAGCAGCTTCTCAATCTACGAGCAGTACTTC.

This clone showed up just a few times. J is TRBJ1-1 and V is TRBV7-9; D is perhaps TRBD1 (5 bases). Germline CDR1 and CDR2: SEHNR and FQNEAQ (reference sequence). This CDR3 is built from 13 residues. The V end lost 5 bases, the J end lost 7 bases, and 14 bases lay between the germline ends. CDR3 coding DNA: TGTGCCAGCAGCCCCACAGGCCCTGTTGAAGCTTTCTTT. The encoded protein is CASSPTGPVEAFF. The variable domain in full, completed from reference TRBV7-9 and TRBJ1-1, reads DTGVSQNPRHKITKRGQNVTFRCDPISEHNRLYWYRQTLGQGPEFLTYFQNEAQLEKSRLLSDRFSAERPKGSFSTLEIQRTEQGDSAMYLCASSPTGPVEAFFGQGTRLTVV.

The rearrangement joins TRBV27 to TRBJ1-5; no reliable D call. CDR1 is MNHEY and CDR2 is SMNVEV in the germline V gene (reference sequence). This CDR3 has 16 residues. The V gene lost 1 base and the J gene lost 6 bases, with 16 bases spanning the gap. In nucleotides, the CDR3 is TGTGCCAGCAGTTTATACCACCCATGGTCGGGTCAGCCCCAGCATTTT. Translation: CASSLYHPWSGQPQHF.

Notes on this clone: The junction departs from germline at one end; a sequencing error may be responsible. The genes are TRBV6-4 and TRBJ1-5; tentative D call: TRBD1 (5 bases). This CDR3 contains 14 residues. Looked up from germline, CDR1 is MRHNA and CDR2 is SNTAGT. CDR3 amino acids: CASSYSRGNQPQHF. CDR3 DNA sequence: TGTGCCAGCAGTTACTCGAGGGGAAATCAGCCCCAGCATTTT.

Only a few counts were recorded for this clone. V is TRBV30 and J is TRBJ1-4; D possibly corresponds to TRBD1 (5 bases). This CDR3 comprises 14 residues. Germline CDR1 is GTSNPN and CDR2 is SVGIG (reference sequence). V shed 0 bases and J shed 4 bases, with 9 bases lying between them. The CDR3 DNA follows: TGTGCCTGGAGTGTGGGTGGGGGTAATGAAAAACTGTTTTTT. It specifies CAWSVGGGNEKLFF.

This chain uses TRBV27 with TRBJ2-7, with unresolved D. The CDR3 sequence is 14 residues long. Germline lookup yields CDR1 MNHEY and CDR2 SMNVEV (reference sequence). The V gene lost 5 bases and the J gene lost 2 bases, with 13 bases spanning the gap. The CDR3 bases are TGTGCCAGCAGTACCGGAGTCTTTCCCTACGAGCAGTACTTC. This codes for CASSTGVFPYEQYF.